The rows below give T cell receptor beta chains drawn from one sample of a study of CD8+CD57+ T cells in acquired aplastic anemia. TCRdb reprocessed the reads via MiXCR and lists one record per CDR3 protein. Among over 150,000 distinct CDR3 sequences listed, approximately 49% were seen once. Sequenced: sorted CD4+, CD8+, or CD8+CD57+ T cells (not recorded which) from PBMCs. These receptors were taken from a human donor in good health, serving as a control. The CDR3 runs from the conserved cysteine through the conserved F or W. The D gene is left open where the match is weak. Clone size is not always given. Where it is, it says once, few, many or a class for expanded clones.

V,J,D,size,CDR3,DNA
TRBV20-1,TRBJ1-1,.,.,CSAHTMERNTEAFF,TGCAGTGCACATACAATGGAGAGGAACACTGAAGCTTTCTTT
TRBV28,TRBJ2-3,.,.,CASSATGAADTQYF,TGTGCCAGCAGTGCCACGGGGGCGGCAGATACGCAGTATTTT
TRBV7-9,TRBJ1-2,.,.,CASSLRQGHAYGYTF,TGTGCCAGCAGCTTAAGGCAGGGGCATGCCTATGGCTACACCTTC
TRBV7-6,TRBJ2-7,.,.,CASSLAMGEQYF,TGTGCCAGCAGCTTAGCTATGGGCGAGCAGTACTTC
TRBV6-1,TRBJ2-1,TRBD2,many,CASSELAGVYNEQFF,TGTGCCAGCAGTGAACTAGCGGGGGTCTACAATGAGCAGTTCTTC
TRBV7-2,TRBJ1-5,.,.,CASSLALAGGTQHF,TGTGCCAGCAGCTTAGCGCTCGCGGGAGGGACCCAGCATTTT
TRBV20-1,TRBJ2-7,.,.,CSARHPRDIKGYEQYF,TGCAGTGCTAGACACCCCCGGGACATAAAGGGATACGAGCAGTACTTC
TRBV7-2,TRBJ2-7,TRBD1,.,CASRWDRGNYEQYF,TGTGCCAGCAGATGGGACAGGGGAAACTACGAGCAGTACTTC
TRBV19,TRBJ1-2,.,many,CASSTQGNYGYTF,TGTGCCAGTAGTACCCAGGGTAACTATGGCTACACCTTC
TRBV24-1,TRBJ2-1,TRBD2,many,CATSDQTSGPYNEQFF,TGTGCCACCAGTGACCAAACTAGCGGACCTTACAATGAGCAGTTCTTC
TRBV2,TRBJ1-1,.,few,CAIRTMNTEAFF,TGTGCGATCAGGACGATGAACACTGAAGCTTTCTTT
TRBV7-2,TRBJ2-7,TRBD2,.,CASTLMGRGISHEQYF,TGTGCCAGCACCCTTATGGGGCGGGGGATCTCCCACGAGCAGTACTTC
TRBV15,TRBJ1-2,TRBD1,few,CATSSVRGGGVYGYTF,TGTGCCACCAGCAGTGTCCGCGGAGGGGGCGTCTATGGCTACACCTTC
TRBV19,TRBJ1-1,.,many,CASSATGTRTEAFF,TGTGCCAGTAGTGCGACCGGGACACGAACTGAAGCTTTCTTT
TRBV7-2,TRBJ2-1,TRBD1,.,CASSFDSGTGGNEQFF,TGTGCCAGCAGCTTTGACTCCGGGACAGGGGGCAATGAGCAGTTCTTC
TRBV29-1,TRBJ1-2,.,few,CSTRDTYGYTF,TGCAGCACCCGGGACACCTATGGCTACACCTTC
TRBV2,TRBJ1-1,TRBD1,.,CASSLLGQVNTEAFF,TGTGCCAGCAGCCTCCTGGGACAGGTGAACACTGAAGCTTTCTTT
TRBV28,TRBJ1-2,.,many,CASSLITNYGYTF,TGTGCCAGCAGTTTAATAACTAACTATGGCTACACCTTC
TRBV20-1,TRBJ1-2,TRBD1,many,CSARETGQYYGYTF,TGCAGTGCTAGGGAGACGGGACAGTACTATGGCTACACCTTC
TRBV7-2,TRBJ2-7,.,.,CASSLETGRMNEQYF,TGTGCCAGCAGCTTAGAAACAGGGCGTATGAACGAGCAGTACTTC
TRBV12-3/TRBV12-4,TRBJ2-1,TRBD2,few,CASSLRLANEQFF,TGTGCCAGCAGTTTAAGACTAGCAAATGAGCAGTTCTTC
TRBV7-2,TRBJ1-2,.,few,CASSLGRLGYTF,TGTGCCAGCAGCTTAGGTCGTCTTGGCTACACCTTC
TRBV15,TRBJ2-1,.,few,CATSRVGLGGPNEQFF,TGTGCCACCAGCAGAGTTGGGTTGGGGGGACCAAATGAGCAGTTCTTC
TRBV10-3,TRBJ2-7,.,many,CAISPQLTGFYEQHF,TGTGCCATCAGCCCGCAACTTACAGGGTTCTACGAGCAGCACTTC
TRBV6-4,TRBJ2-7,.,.,CASSYFTGSHEQYF,TGTGCCAGCAGTTACTTTACAGGGTCCCACGAGCAGTACTTC
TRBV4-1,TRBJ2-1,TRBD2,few,CASSQEPGLAGGLGQFF,TGCGCCAGCAGCCAAGAGCCCGGACTAGCGGGGGGTTTGGGGCAGTTCTTC
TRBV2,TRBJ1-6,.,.,CASSRQAPHNSPSHF,TGTGCCAGCAGCCGACAGGCCCCCCATAATTCACCCTCCCACTTT
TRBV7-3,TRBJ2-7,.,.,CASSYPDRDITQYF,TGTGCCAGCAGTTATCCAGACCGGGACATCACGCAGTACTTC
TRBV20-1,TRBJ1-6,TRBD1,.,CSAGGGGTGPSNSPLHF,TGCAGTGCTGGGGGAGGAGGGACAGGGCCTTCTAATTCACCCCTCCACTTT
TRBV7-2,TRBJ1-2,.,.,CASSLVGTGANYGYTF,TGTGCCAGCAGCTTAGTGGGTACGGGGGCGAATTATGGCTACACCTTC
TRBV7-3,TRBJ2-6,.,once,CASSRVGTEAF,TGTGCCAGCAGCCGAGTGGGCACTGAAGCTTTC
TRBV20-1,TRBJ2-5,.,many,CSAPSRGETQYF,TGCAGTGCCCCCTCCCGGGGGGAGACCCAGTACTTC
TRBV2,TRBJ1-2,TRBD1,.,CASRSDREDGYTF,TGTGCCAGCAGGTCGGACAGGGAGGATGGCTACACCTTC
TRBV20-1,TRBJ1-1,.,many,CSASQGSSSAFF,TGCAGTGCTAGTCAGGGATCTAGTTCGGCTTTCTTT
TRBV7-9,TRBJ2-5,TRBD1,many,CASSLTGGEETQYF,TGTGCCAGCAGCCTAACAGGGGGCGAAGAGACCCAGTACTTC
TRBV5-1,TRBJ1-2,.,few,CASSLGGSGYTF,TGCGCCAGCAGCTTAGGGGGGAGTGGCTACACCTTC
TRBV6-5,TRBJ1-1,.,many,CASSSPSTANTEAFF,TGTGCCAGCAGTTCTCCCTCGACAGCGAACACTGAAGCTTTCTTT